The 25 T cell receptor beta chains below all came from one sample that was sequenced in a study of T cell changes during pregnancy in multiple sclerosis. Data came from immunoSEQ multiplex PCR; TCRdb stores just in-frame clones and leaves some out. The repertoire includes 90,000 or so clones, under 95% of them detected once, and about 1.5% sits in the top ten. The source material was peripheral blood, sampled in the first trimester of pregnancy. All receptors come from a female donor with multiple sclerosis, enrolled in a pregnancy study.

The chain employs TRBV19 and TRBJ1-1, with unresolved D. Trimming stripped 5 bases from V and 5 bases from J, with 6 bases between. CDR1 is LNHDA and CDR2 is SQIVND in the germline V gene (reference sequence). The CDR3 spans 11 residues. CDR3 protein: CASSSGTEAFF. CDR3 nucleotide sequence: TGTGCCAGTAGTTCCGGGACTGAAGCTTTCTTT.

The V and J genes are TRBV9 and TRBJ2-7; D is possibly TRBD1 (7 bases). With 4 bases removed from V and 3 bases from J, the gap between germline ends came to 17 bases. CDR3 length: 15 amino acids. The germline CDR1 and CDR2 sequences are SGDLS and YYNGEE. The CDR3 loop reads CASSPRDSGHYEQYF. The CDR3 bases are TGTGCCAGCAGCCCTCGGGACAGCGGGCACTACGAGCAGTACTTC.

The chain uses TRBV6-1 and TRBJ1-2, with D possibly matching TRBD1 (6 bases). Trimming shortened V by 4 bases and J by 7 bases, and 13 bases separated the two germline ends. This CDR3 is 13 amino acids long. CDR1 and CDR2 (germline): MNHNS, SASEGT. As DNA, the CDR3 is TGTGCCAGCAGTGCTGCCGGGACAACTGGCTACACCTTC. Its translation is CASSAAGTTGYTF.

The rearrangement links TRBV5-1 to TRBJ2-2, with D perhaps TRBD2 (6 bases). V was cut by 3 bases and J by 2 bases, with 23 bases left in between. This CDR3 is 19 amino acids long. Looked up from germline, CDR1 is SGHRS and CDR2 is YFSETQ. The CDR3: CASSSKILPGLLNTGELFF. Here the CDR3 DNA reads TGCGCCAGCAGCTCAAAGATTTTACCGGGACTTTTAAACACCGGGGAGCTGTTTTTT.

The rearrangement joins TRBV29-1 to TRBJ2-7; tentative D call: TRBD1 (6 bases). Trimming pared 5 bases from V and 3 bases from J, leaving 20 bases between. The CDR3 has 15 amino acids. Germline-derived CDR1 and CDR2 are SQVTM and ANQGSEA. CDR3 region: CSVPATGQFNYEQYF. CDR3 DNA: TGCAGCGTTCCCGCGACAGGACAGTTTAACTACGAGCAGTACTTC.

This clone was detected a few times. The CDR3 region is CASQGARPYGYTF. CDR3 coding DNA: TGTGCCAGTCAGGGGGCCAGACCGTATGGCTACACCTTC. The chain has TRBV19 and TRBJ1-2; 8 nucleotides line up with TRBD1. Germline loops: CDR1 LNHDA, CDR2 SQIVND (reference sequence). The CDR3 runs to 13 residues. V trimming: 8 bases; J trimming: 5 bases; junction bases outside the gene matches: 7.

The chain's CDR3 is CSVETPGQPTEAFF. The CDR3 DNA sequence: TGCAGCGTTGAAACCCCGGGACAGCCGACTGAAGCTTTCTTT. The V call is TRBV29-1, the J call TRBJ1-1, with 7 bases matching TRBD1. Germline V gene data show CDR1 as SQVTM and CDR2 as ANQGSEA. Trimming removed 2 bases from V and 5 bases from J; junction bases left unmatched: 8. The CDR3 covers 14 residues. Full variable domain (missing parts from reference TRBV29-1 and TRBJ1-1): SAVISQKPSRDICQRGTSLTIQCQVDSQVTMMFWYRQQPGQSLTLIATANQGSEATYESGFVIDKFPISRPNLTFSTLTVSNMSPEDSSIYLCSVETPGQPTEAFFGQGTRLTVV.

The chain carries TRBV27 and TRBJ2-1; 7 nucleotides align to TRBD2. The junction had 4 bases not matched to a gene; V was cut back by 2 bases and J by 9 bases. Germline V lookup: CDR1 MNHEY, CDR2 SMNVEV (reference sequence). This CDR3 has 13 amino acids. The CDR3: CASSLLADSEQFF. In DNA, the CDR3 is TGTGCCAGCAGTTTACTAGCGGACTCTGAGCAGTTCTTC.

The rearrangement uses TRBV6-6 and TRBJ2-1; 13 nucleotides match TRBD2. Germline assignment: CDR1 MNHNY and CDR2 SVGAGI (reference sequence). V trimming: 7 bases; J trimming: 4 bases; junction bases outside the gene matches: 4. The CDR3 is 15 residues long. The CDR3 coding sequence is TGTGCCAGCACCCAGACTAGCGGGAGGTACAATGAGCAGTTCTTC. It translates to CASTQTSGRYNEQFF.

The J gene is TRBJ1-4, the V gene TRBV21-1; TRBD1 is the table's D call, not checked against the DNA. TRBV21-1 is recorded as a pseudogene. The CDR3 has 17 amino acids. The CDR3 DNA sequence: TGTGCCAGCAGCAAAGATCTTCCAGGGGAGTCTAATGAAAAACTGTTTTTT. Encoded protein: CASSKDLPGESNEKLFF.

The chain recombines TRBV7-2 with TRBJ2-3; D is perhaps TRBD2 (5 bases). The CDR3 loop spans 16 amino acids. V dropped 2 bases and J dropped 2 bases, with 14 bases sitting between them. From germline, CDR1 is SGHTA and CDR2 FQGNSA. The CDR3 here is CASSLNPGFDTDTQYF. The CDR3 nucleotides are TGTGCCAGCAGCTTAAATCCGGGGTTCGACACAGATACGCAGTATTTT.

This chain uses TRBV5-4 with TRBJ1-2; a possible D gene is TRBD1 (5 bases). The CDR3 spans 16 residues. Trimming took 4 bases from V and 2 from J, leaving 18 bases between them. Germline V lookup: CDR1 SGHNT, CDR2 YYREEE (reference sequence). CDR3 bases: TGTGCCAGCAGCCACGCAGGGTATACCCCGAACTATGGCTACACCTTC. The encoded protein is CASSHAGYTPNYGYTF. Looking up the rest from reference TRBV5-4 and TRBJ1-2 gives the full variable domain: ETGVTQSPTHLIKTRGQQVTLRCSSQSGHNTVSWYQQALGQGPQFIFQYYREEENGRGNFPPRFSGLQFPNYSSELNVNALELDDSALYLCASSHAGYTPNYGYTFGSGTRLTVV.

The chain combines TRBV5-1 with TRBJ1-1, with 9 bases lining up with TRBD1. Germline V gene data show CDR1 as SGHRS and CDR2 as YFSETQ. The CDR3 is made up of 15 amino acids. V was clipped by 1 base and J by 4 bases; unmatched bases: 5. This CDR3 is CASSLTGGAVTEAFF. CDR3 bases: TGCGCCAGCAGCTTGACAGGGGGCGCGGTCACTGAAGCTTTCTTT.

The rearrangement uses TRBV4-2 and TRBJ2-3; unclear D gene. CDR1 LGHNA and CDR2 YNFKEQ come from the germline V gene. The CDR3 spans 13 residues. Trimming shortened V by 1 base and J by 3 bases, and 5 bases separated the two germline ends. The CDR3 DNA sequence: TGTGCCAGCAGCCAAGTCCTAACAGATACGCAGTATTTT. This translates into CASSQVLTDTQYF.

In the case of this clone: The junction departs from germline at one end; a sequencing error may be responsible. The CDR3 loop is CAWGVGSSYEQYF. The DNA for the CDR3 is TGTGCCTGGGGTGTGGGCAGCTCCTACGAGCAGTACTTC. The chain employs TRBV30 and TRBJ2-7, with D unresolved. CDR1 is GTSNPN, CDR2 SVGIG, per germline (reference sequence). The CDR3 runs 13 residues.

The DNA for the CDR3 is TGTGCCAGCAGCAACTCTAGGGGAACAGGAGAAAATGAAAAACTGTTTTTT. Amino acid sequence: CASSNSRGTGENEKLFF. V and J are TRBV21-1 and TRBJ1-4; the D call in the table, TRBD1, was not verified against the DNA. TRBV21-1 is tagged as a pseudogene. The CDR3 runs to 17 residues.

The genes are TRBV18 and TRBJ2-7, with TRBD1 matching 9 bases. After removal of 0 bases from V and 1 base from J, the junction contained 4 bases not matched to a gene. The V gene's germline CDR1 is KGHSH and CDR2 LQKENI. The CDR3 has 16 residues. The CDR3 bases are TGTGCCAGCTCACCACCGGGACAGGGTCTATCCTACGAGCAGTACTTC. Its translation is CASSPPGQGLSYEQYF.

The chain links TRBV19 to TRBJ1-5, with D tentatively TRBD1 (5 bases). The CDR3 has 15 amino acids. Deletions cut 1 base from V and 5 bases from J, with 12 bases between. Germline CDR1 and CDR2: LNHDA and SQIVND (reference sequence). CDR3 nucleotide sequence: TGTGCCAGTAGTATAGTAAAAGACAGCTATCAGCCCCAGCATTTT. Amino acids: CASSIVKDSYQPQHF.

V usage is TRBV19 and J usage is TRBJ2-5; 12 nucleotides agree with TRBD2. CDR3 length: 16 residues. V trimming: 5 bases; J trimming: 3 bases; junction bases outside the gene matches: 7. CDR1 LNHDA and CDR2 SQIVND come from the germline V gene (reference sequence). The CDR3: CASSYLLAGGEETQYF. For the CDR3, the DNA is TGTGCCAGTAGTTACCTCCTAGCGGGAGGGGAAGAGACCCAGTACTTC.

This chain joins TRBV4-1 and TRBJ2-1; TRBD2 aligns across 8 bases. Per germline, CDR1 MGHRA and CDR2 YSYEKL. V was clipped by 2 bases and J by 6 bases; unmatched bases: 6. There are 15 residues in the CDR3. This chain's CDR3 is CASSQPGLVANEQFF. The CDR3 DNA reads as TGCGCCAGCAGCCAACCGGGACTAGTGGCCAATGAGCAGTTCTTC.

A few counts support this clone. The gene calls are TRBV7-2 and TRBJ1-5, with D possibly being TRBD1 (5 bases). V was cut by 5 bases and J by 8 bases, with 13 bases left in between. Per germline, CDR1 SGHTA and CDR2 FQGNSA. The CDR3 has 13 amino acids. CDR3 DNA: TGTGCCAGCAGCGTCAGGGCCCCGGAGCCCCAGCATTTT. Translated: CASSVRAPEPQHF.

The rearrangement uses TRBV6-6 and TRBJ2-7; 9 positions match TRBD1. The CDR3 extends over 14 amino acids. Germline CDR1 is MNHNY and CDR2 is SVGAGI (reference sequence). The trim removed 0 bases at V and 3 bases at J, leaving 0 bases unmatched. The CDR3 DNA follows: TGTGCCAGCAGTTACTCGACAGGGGGCTACGAGCAGTACTTC. It encodes CASSYSTGGYEQYF.

V is TRBV28 and J is TRBJ2-3; 7 bases line up with TRBD1. Trimming removed 3 bases from V and 3 bases from J; junction bases left unmatched: 6. There are 15 residues in the CDR3. Germline values: CDR1 MDHEN, CDR2 SYDVKM. Written as DNA, the CDR3 is TGTGCCAGCAGTTTTGGGACAGTCGGGACAGATACGCAGTATTTT. Translation gives CASSFGTVGTDTQYF.

The table lists this clone with a few counts. The chain joins TRBV9 to TRBJ1-1; perhaps TRBD1 as D (6 bases). Trimming removed 2 bases from V and 2 bases from J, with 13 bases in between. CDR3 length equals 15 residues. Germline V lookup: CDR1 SGDLS, CDR2 YYNGEE. The CDR3 region has the DNA TGTGCCAGCAGCGTGACAGGTGGGGGTAACACTGAAGCTTTCTTT. This codes for CASSVTGGGNTEAFF.

The chain uses TRBV2 and TRBJ2-1, with 7 positions matching TRBD2. The CDR3 loop spans 13 amino acids. Germline trimming cut 11 bases from V and 0 bases from J; bases unmatched to any gene: 4. Germline CDR1 SNHLY, CDR2 FYNNEI. The CDR3 sequence is CAVWGGSYNEQFF. In DNA form, the CDR3 reads TGTGCCGTTTGGGGGGGCTCCTACAATGAGCAGTTCTTC.